A selection of T cell receptor beta chains follows, all from one sample in a study of cytomegalovirus exposure and HLA in healthy donors. Data came from immunoSEQ multiplex PCR; TCRdb stores just in-frame clones and leaves some out. The data contain approximately 160,000 clones, around 80% of them singletons. The sample consisted of PBMCs. The receptors originated from a woman in her fifties or sixties in good health and CMV-seropositive. CDR3s include the opening cysteine and the closing phenylalanine or tryptophan. A D gene is named only where the DNA matches it firmly. Rows give clone size only sometimes, using once, few, many, or a class for an expanded clone.

CDR3 length: 14
D gene: TRBD1
V gene: TRBV5-4
clone size: .
J gene: TRBJ2-7
CDR3 DNA: TGTGCCAGCAATCCCATGGGACAGGTCTACGAGCAGTACTTC
CDR3 protein: CASNPMGQVYEQYF

CDR3 length: 13
D gene: .
V gene: TRBV2
clone size: few
J gene: TRBJ1-5
CDR3 DNA: TGTGCCAGCAGTTTTGACAGGACTCAGCCCCAGCATTTT
CDR3 protein: CASSFDRTQPQHF

CDR3 length: 13
D gene: TRBD2
V gene: TRBV6-5
clone size: once
J gene: TRBJ2-3
CDR3 DNA: TGTGCCAGCAACGGGAGGACCACAGATACGCAGTATTTT
CDR3 protein: CASNGRTTDTQYF

CDR3 length: 15
D gene: .
V gene: TRBV5-1
clone size: .
J gene: TRBJ2-2
CDR3 DNA: TGCGCCAGCAGCCTCTGGGCCCCGAACACCGGGGAGCTGTTTTTT
CDR3 protein: CASSLWAPNTGELFF

CDR3 length: 11
D gene: .
V gene: TRBV19
clone size: .
J gene: TRBJ2-7
CDR3 DNA: TGTGCCTTCCCTCGGGGGGCCGAGCAGTACTTC
CDR3 protein: CAFPRGAEQYF

CDR3 length: 15
D gene: TRBD2
V gene: TRBV29-1
clone size: .
J gene: TRBJ2-1
CDR3 DNA: TGCAGCGTAATAACGGGACTAGCGGGGCAAAATGAGCAGTTCTTC
CDR3 protein: CSVITGLAGQNEQFF

CDR3 length: 17
D gene: TRBD1
V gene: TRBV19
clone size: .
J gene: TRBJ1-2
CDR3 DNA: TGTGCCAGTAGGGGACAGGGAAATATTTTGAGATGGTATGGCTACACCTTC
CDR3 protein: CASRGQGNILRWYGYTF

CDR3 length: 16
D gene: .
V gene: TRBV15
clone size: .
J gene: TRBJ2-7
CDR3 DNA: TGTGCCACCAGCAGAGGGTTTAAGCAGGGGTCCTACGAGCAGTACTTC
CDR3 protein: CATSRGFKQGSYEQYF

CDR3 length: 17
D gene: .
V gene: TRBV4-3
clone size: few
J gene: TRBJ1-1
CDR3 DNA: TGCGCCAGCAGCCAAGATAGGCCCAAAGGGGGGAACACTGAAGCTTTCTTT
CDR3 protein: CASSQDRPKGGNTEAFF

CDR3 length: 14
D gene: .
V gene: TRBV7-9
clone size: .
J gene: TRBJ2-3
CDR3 DNA: TGTGCCAGCAGCTCTGACGGGGGAGGTAATACGCAGTATTTT
CDR3 protein: CASSSDGGGNTQYF

CDR3 length: 15
D gene: .
V gene: TRBV25-1
clone size: .
J gene: TRBJ1-1
CDR3 DNA: TGTGCCAGCAGTCACTGGGGCACAAAGAACACTGAAGCTTTCTTT
CDR3 protein: CASSHWGTKNTEAFF

CDR3 length: 15
D gene: TRBD2
V gene: TRBV7-3
clone size: .
J gene: TRBJ2-1
CDR3 DNA: TGTGCCAGCAGCCCTCTAGCGGGCGAAGACAATGAGCAGTTCTTC
CDR3 protein: CASSPLAGEDNEQFF

CDR3 length: 15
D gene: .
V gene: TRBV4-1
clone size: .
J gene: TRBJ2-7
CDR3 DNA: TGCGCCAGCAGCCACACCCAGGCAGGGCCCTACGAGCAGTACTTC
CDR3 protein: CASSHTQAGPYEQYF

CDR3 length: 14
D gene: .
V gene: TRBV2
clone size: .
J gene: TRBJ2-7
CDR3 DNA: TGTGCCAGCGGGGGGGGCCTAAGCTCCTACGAGCAGTACTTC
CDR3 protein: CASGGGLSSYEQYF

CDR3 length: 16
D gene: TRBD2
V gene: TRBV7-2
clone size: .
J gene: TRBJ2-1
CDR3 DNA: TGTGCCAGCAGCCCCGAATGGGACGGGGGGAACAATGAGCAGTTCTTC
CDR3 protein: CASSPEWDGGNNEQFF

CDR3 length: 19
D gene: .
V gene: TRBV1
clone size: .
J gene: TRBJ2-2
CDR3 DNA: TGCACCAGCAGCCAAGCTGGGGACTCACATTTGGGTAACACCGGGGAGCTGTTTTTT
CDR3 protein: CTSSQAGDSHLGNTGELFF

CDR3 length: 13
D gene: .
V gene: TRBV29-1
clone size: .
J gene: TRBJ2-5
CDR3 DNA: TGCAGCGTTGACGCAGGGAGGCAAGAGACCCAGTACTTC
CDR3 protein: CSVDAGRQETQYF

CDR3 length: 13
D gene: TRBD1
V gene: TRBV29-1
clone size: few
J gene: TRBJ1-2
CDR3 DNA: TGCAGCGTTCTCAGGACAGGGGGCGAAGGCTACACCTTC
CDR3 protein: CSVLRTGGEGYTF

CDR3 length: 14
D gene: .
V gene: TRBV25-1
clone size: .
J gene: TRBJ1-4
CDR3 DNA: TGTGCCAGCAGCTTAGACAGGAAAGATGAAAAACTGTTTTTT
CDR3 protein: CASSLDRKDEKLFF

CDR3 length: 14
D gene: .
V gene: TRBV5-4
clone size: .
J gene: TRBJ1-1
CDR3 DNA: TGTGCCAGCAGCTTGCCGGGGAAATTCCTATCAGCTTTCTTT
CDR3 protein: CASSLPGKFLSAFF

CDR3 length: 16
D gene: .
V gene: TRBV7-8
clone size: .
J gene: TRBJ2-1
CDR3 DNA: TGTGCCAGCAGCCGGGGGAGCCCCAGCTCCTACAATGAGCAGTTCTTC
CDR3 protein: CASSRGSPSSYNEQFF

CDR3 length: 15
D gene: TRBD1
V gene: TRBV28
clone size: once
J gene: TRBJ2-5
CDR3 DNA: TGTGCCAGCAGTTCCCCGAACAGGGGGGATAAGACCCAGTACTTC
CDR3 protein: CASSSPNRGDKTQYF

CDR3 length: 12
D gene: .
V gene: TRBV11-2
clone size: .
J gene: TRBJ2-7
CDR3 DNA: TGTGCCAGCAGCTTAGATCGGTACGAGCAGTACTTC
CDR3 protein: CASSLDRYEQYF

CDR3 length: 11
D gene: .
V gene: TRBV2
clone size: .
J gene: TRBJ1-1
CDR3 DNA: TGTGCCAGCAGTGAAACAGCAGAAGCTTTCTTT
CDR3 protein: CASSETAEAFF

CDR3 length: 13
D gene: .
V gene: TRBV6-1
clone size: once
J gene: TRBJ1-3
CDR3 DNA: TGTGCCAGCATCAGGGATACTGGAAACACCATATATTTT
CDR3 protein: CASIRDTGNTIYF

CDR3 length: 14
D gene: .
V gene: TRBV4-2
clone size: .
J gene: TRBJ2-5
CDR3 DNA: TGTGCCAGCAGCCAAGAGGGACTTCAAGAGACCCAGTACTTC
CDR3 protein: CASSQEGLQETQYF

CDR3 length: 15
D gene: TRBD1
V gene: TRBV5-5
clone size: few
J gene: TRBJ1-4
CDR3 DNA: TGTGCCAGCAGCTCGGACAGGGGGCGAAGTGAAAAACTGTTTTTT
CDR3 protein: CASSSDRGRSEKLFF

CDR3 length: 13
D gene: TRBD1
V gene: TRBV6-1
clone size: .
J gene: TRBJ2-7
CDR3 DNA: TGTGCCAGCAGTGAACTAGACAGGGGCGAGCAGTACTTC
CDR3 protein: CASSELDRGEQYF

CDR3 length: 15
D gene: TRBD1
V gene: TRBV6-5
clone size: .
J gene: TRBJ2-2
CDR3 DNA: TGTGCCAGCAGTTTGGACAGGGGGCACACCGGGGAGCTGTTTTTT
CDR3 protein: CASSLDRGHTGELFF

CDR3 length: 15
D gene: .
V gene: TRBV7-8
clone size: .
J gene: TRBJ2-1
CDR3 DNA: TGTGCCAGCAGCCCCTCCGGGCGGGGTACCAATGAGCAGTTCTTC
CDR3 protein: CASSPSGRGTNEQFF

CDR3 length: 14
D gene: .
V gene: TRBV6-6
clone size: once
J gene: TRBJ1-2
CDR3 DNA: TGTGCCAGCAGTTACTCGCGGGGAAACTATGGCTACACCTTC
CDR3 protein: CASSYSRGNYGYTF

CDR3 length: 12
D gene: .
V gene: TRBV11-2
clone size: .
J gene: TRBJ2-1
CDR3 DNA: TGTGCCAGCACGCCAGCCTACAATGAGCAGTTCTTC
CDR3 protein: CASTPAYNEQFF

CDR3 length: 15
D gene: TRBD1
V gene: TRBV7-3
clone size: .
J gene: TRBJ2-5
CDR3 DNA: TGTGCCAGCAGCTTAACCGGGACAGGGGGTGAGACCCAGTACTTC
CDR3 protein: CASSLTGTGGETQYF

CDR3 length: 14
D gene: .
V gene: TRBV19
clone size: .
J gene: TRBJ1-1
CDR3 DNA: TGTGCCAGTAGTATAAGACAGCAGAACACTGAAGCTTTCTTT
CDR3 protein: CASSIRQQNTEAFF

CDR3 length: 14
D gene: .
V gene: TRBV5-1
clone size: few
J gene: TRBJ1-1
CDR3 DNA: TGCGCCAGCAGCGTACAGGGAAAGAACACTGAAGCTTTCTTT
CDR3 protein: CASSVQGKNTEAFF

CDR3 length: 16
D gene: TRBD1
V gene: TRBV5-1
clone size: .
J gene: TRBJ1-3
CDR3 DNA: TGCGCCAGCAGCTTGATACAGGGGGCTTTCGGAAACACCATATATTTT
CDR3 protein: CASSLIQGAFGNTIYF

CDR3 length: 16
D gene: .
V gene: TRBV4-2
clone size: few
J gene: TRBJ1-1
CDR3 DNA: TGTGCCAGCAGCCAAGGCAATGGAGGGGCTGGCACTGAAGCTTTCTTT
CDR3 protein: CASSQGNGGAGTEAFF

CDR3 length: 14
D gene: .
V gene: TRBV7-8
clone size: .
J gene: TRBJ2-7
CDR3 DNA: TGTGCCAGCAGCTTAGCAGTAGGGGGCTACGAGCAGTACTTC
CDR3 protein: CASSLAVGGYEQYF

CDR3 length: 20
D gene: .
V gene: TRBV5-4
clone size: .
J gene: TRBJ2-3
CDR3 DNA: TGTGCCAGCAGCCCCGACCCCATTCGAGGGCCTTACCCTAGCACAGATACGCAGTATTTT
CDR3 protein: CASSPDPIRGPYPSTDTQYF

CDR3 length: 15
D gene: .
V gene: TRBV19
clone size: .
J gene: TRBJ2-3
CDR3 DNA: TGTGCCAGTAGTATAGATGGGGGCTCCACAGATACGCAGTATTTT
CDR3 protein: CASSIDGGSTDTQYF

CDR3 length: 16
D gene: TRBD2
V gene: TRBV7-2
clone size: few
J gene: TRBJ2-7
CDR3 DNA: TGTGCCAGCAGCCCCTGGGGGGGAGGGAACTCCTACGAGCAGTACTTC
CDR3 protein: CASSPWGGGNSYEQYF

CDR3 length: 13
D gene: .
V gene: TRBV30
clone size: .
J gene: TRBJ1-5
CDR3 DNA: TGTGCCTGGAGCGATATTCCCCTCGGGCCCCAGCATTTT
CDR3 protein: CAWSDIPLGPQHF

CDR3 length: 17
D gene: .
V gene: TRBV5-6
clone size: few
J gene: TRBJ1-1
CDR3 DNA: TGTGCCAGCAGCTTGGTAGGCAGGGGATTATTGAACACTGAAGCTTTCTTT
CDR3 protein: CASSLVGRGLLNTEAFF

CDR3 length: 14
D gene: .
V gene: TRBV10-3
clone size: .
J gene: TRBJ1-3
CDR3 DNA: TGTGCCATCAGAGAGGGGCGAACTGGAAACACCATATATTTT
CDR3 protein: CAIREGRTGNTIYF

CDR3 length: 11
D gene: .
V gene: TRBV30
clone size: .
J gene: TRBJ2-7
CDR3 DNA: TGTGCCTGGACGGACAGCTACGAGCAGTACTTC
CDR3 protein: CAWTDSYEQYF

CDR3 length: 14
D gene: .
V gene: TRBV2
clone size: .
J gene: TRBJ1-3
CDR3 DNA: TGTGCCAGCAGTGGGGGCAGCTCTGGAAACACCATATATTTT
CDR3 protein: CASSGGSSGNTIYF

CDR3 length: 20
D gene: TRBD2
V gene: TRBV5-4
clone size: .
J gene: TRBJ2-4
CDR3 DNA: TGTGCCAGCAGCTTGGGCCTCGGACTAGCGGGGGGTCTAGCCAAAAACATTCAGTACTTC
CDR3 protein: CASSLGLGLAGGLAKNIQYF

CDR3 length: 17
D gene: .
V gene: TRBV30
clone size: .
J gene: TRBJ1-2
CDR3 DNA: TGTGCCTGGAGTGTACGGGCGGCGCGGGCTCTGCACTATGGCTACACCTTC
CDR3 protein: CAWSVRAARALHYGYTF

CDR3 length: 15
D gene: TRBD1
V gene: TRBV15
clone size: .
J gene: TRBJ2-1
CDR3 DNA: TGTGCCACCAGCAGGACAGGGGACTCCTACAATGAGCAGTTCTTC
CDR3 protein: CATSRTGDSYNEQFF

CDR3 length: 17
D gene: .
V gene: TRBV7-3
clone size: once
J gene: TRBJ1-4
CDR3 DNA: TGTGCCAGCAGCACCCCGGGGGGGGGTGGGGTTGATGAAAAACTGTTTTTT
CDR3 protein: CASSTPGGGGVDEKLFF

CDR3 length: 16
D gene: TRBD1
V gene: TRBV7-9
clone size: .
J gene: TRBJ1-1
CDR3 DNA: TGTGCCAGCAGCTTGACAGGGGGGTATTCGGACACTGAAGCTTTCTTT
CDR3 protein: CASSLTGGYSDTEAFF

CDR3 length: 15
D gene: TRBD1
V gene: TRBV6-1
clone size: .
J gene: TRBJ2-7
CDR3 DNA: TGTGCCAGCAGTGAACCAGGACAGGGGGCGTCTCAGCCATACTTC
CDR3 protein: CASSEPGQGASQPYF

CDR3 length: 16
D gene: TRBD1
V gene: TRBV5-1
clone size: .
J gene: TRBJ2-7
CDR3 DNA: TGCGCCAGCAGCTTGGCCACGGGACAGGCTTCCTACGAGCAGTACTTC
CDR3 protein: CASSLATGQASYEQYF

CDR3 length: 13
D gene: .
V gene: TRBV2
clone size: few
J gene: TRBJ2-5
CDR3 DNA: TGTGCCAGCAACGACAATGGGCAAGAGACCCAGTACTTC
CDR3 protein: CASNDNGQETQYF